This T cell receptor (beta chain) was observed in a study of CD8+ T cells in alopecia areata. Points from the study as a whole: Normal skin contains resident alphabeta T cells, and these are also sequenced in scalp samples. TCR sharing across patients was less clear than in mice, possibly HLA-related.

Sequencing templates came from extracted RNA that was reverse transcribed into cDNA. Clones were sequenced by immunoSEQ multiplex PCR, and TCRdb holds only the in-frame ones, with some missing. The table has roughly 40,000 clones, more than 50% seen once; the top ten hold approximately 1.7%. In regard to this clone: The antigen is unknown.

For about 5 of the biomarker-study patients, the CD4+ cells were further sorted so as to obtain CD25+CD127- cells. The investigators collected lesional scalp punch biopsies and peripheral blood from alopecia areata patients. The source material was CD4+ Tregs sorted from blood. The receptor was derived from a human donor with alopecia areata.

In DNA, the CDR3 is TGCGCCAGCAGCCAAGACCTTTTCTCGCGGGGGAAGTTCACAGATACGCAGTATTTT. Protein sequence: CASSQDLFSRGKFTDTQYF. This chain links TRBV4-3 with TRBJ2-3; 7 bases are a match to TRBD2. The junction had 14 bases not matched to a gene; V was cut back by 0 bases and J by 2 bases. In germline, CDR1 is LGHNA, CDR2 YSLEER. CDR3 size: 19 residues.